This T cell receptor (beta chain) derives from a study of blood T cell repertoires in COVID-19. About the research overall: Sites in the United States, Italy and Spain provided acute and convalescent COVID-19 samples. PBMCs, B-cell-depleted T cells, or T cells provided the cDNA or gDNA that made up the material.

In the original analysis: Cell counts per sample came from amplifying reference gene primers. Some clones are missing from TCRdb's copy, which holds only in-frame ones; the method was immunoSEQ multiplex PCR. For V, J and clone size, that table is used; D and trimming come from the DNA. The sample carries 100,000 to 150,000 clones, approximately 71% recorded once. This clone was found once. The V segment lost 5 bases and the J segment 4 bases; nucleotides outside the gene matches: 3. Germline lookup yields CDR1 MDHEN and CDR2 SYDVKM. CDR3 length equals 14 residues. Sequencing used peripheral blood. The TCR originated in a woman in her 70s with acute or convalescent COVID-19. This chain uses TRBV28 with TRBJ1-4; 8 nucleotides align to TRBD1. CDR3 in amino acids: CASSTGQVNEKLFF. CDR3 DNA: TGTGCCAGCAGTACGGGACAGGTTAATGAAAAACTGTTTTTT.